These 15 T cell receptor beta chains were all obtained from the same sample, sequenced in a study of blood T cell repertoires in COVID-19. Sequencing used immunoSEQ multiplex PCR; TCRdb keeps in-frame clones, though not all of them. This table holds 100,000 to 150,000 clones, around 91% found once. Sequencing input: peripheral blood. Source of these receptors: a woman aged 55-70 years with COVID-19, enrolled during active disease.

V and J are TRBV7-8 and TRBJ2-1, with 9 positions matching TRBD2. With 1 base clipped from V and 0 bases from J, the junction kept 16 bases outside the gene matches. This CDR3 has 21 residues. Germline CDR1 and CDR2: SGHVS and FQNEAQ. CDR3: CASSLDMVVAGESSSYNEQFF. The CDR3 DNA sequence: TGTGCCAGCAGCTTAGATATGGTGGTAGCGGGGGAGTCGAGCTCCTACAATGAGCAGTTCTTC.

The J gene is TRBJ2-5, the V gene TRBV7-9, with D possibly matching TRBD1 (5 bases). CDR3 length: 15 amino acids. The germline V and J ends were trimmed by 0 bases and 5 bases, with 13 bases remaining between them. Per germline, CDR1 SEHNR and CDR2 FQNEAQ (reference sequence). CDR3 sequence reads: CASSLAVGESETQYF. The DNA of the CDR3 is TGTGCCAGCAGCTTAGCCGTAGGGGAATCGGAGACCCAGTACTTC. Supplemented by reference TRBV7-9 and TRBJ2-5, the full variable domain reads DTGVSQNPRHKITKRGQNVTFRCDPISEHNRLYWYRQTLGQGPEFLTYFQNEAQLEKSRLLSDRFSAERPKGSFSTLEIQRTEQGDSAMYLCASSLAVGESETQYFGPGTRLLVL.

This clone occurred once. V is TRBV2 and J is TRBJ2-1; tentative D call: TRBD1 (5 bases). The CDR3 has 15 residues. The germline gives CDR1 SNHLY, CDR2 FYNNEI. The ends were cut back, 0 bases at V and 6 bases at J, with 12 bases in the middle. The CDR3 region has the DNA TGTGCCAGCAGTGAAGCGCGGCGACAGCTCAATGAGCAGTTCTTC. It codes for CASSEARRQLNEQFF.

V is TRBV7-9 and J is TRBJ1-2, with a weak D call TRBD1 (6 bases). This CDR3 has 13 residues. Germline lookup yields CDR1 SEHNR and CDR2 FQNEAQ (reference sequence). V lost 3 bases, J lost 8 bases, and 13 bases lay in between. This CDR3 is CASSLGTQGGYTF. CDR3 sequence (DNA): TGTGCCAGCAGCTTGGGAACACAGGGAGGCTACACCTTC.

V is TRBV9 and J is TRBJ1-6; TRBD1 aligns across 7 bases. CDR3 length: 15 amino acids. J lost 7 bases, V lost 4 bases, and 8 bases had no gene match. Per germline, CDR1 SGDLS and CDR2 YYNGEE. CDR3 coding DNA: TGTGCCAGCAGCACTCGGACAGGCCTGAATTCACCCCTCCACTTT. Translation: CASSTRTGLNSPLHF. The full variable domain, completed using reference TRBV9 and TRBJ1-6, is DSGVTQTPKHLITATGQRVTLRCSPRSGDLSVYWYQQSLDQGLQFLIQYYNGEERAKGNILERFSAQQFPDLHSELNLSSLELGDSALYFCASSTRTGLNSPLHFGNGTRLTVT.

In its sample, this clone was seen a few times. The chain links TRBV7-3 to TRBJ2-1, with D uncertain. This CDR3 spans 12 amino acids. From germline, CDR1 is SGHTA and CDR2 FQGTGA. Trimming cost V 3 bases and J 5 bases, with 5 bases left between them. The CDR3 is CASSFSNNEQFF. Here the CDR3 DNA reads TGTGCCAGCAGCTTTTCCAACAATGAGCAGTTCTTC.

The chain combines TRBV27 with TRBJ2-7; 11 bases agree with TRBD1. Germline CDR1 MNHEY, CDR2 SMNVEV (reference sequence). The CDR3 spans 14 residues. The V and J ends lost 6 bases and 4 bases, in that order; junction bases with no gene match: 5. CDR3 nucleotides: TGTGCCAGCAGCGACGGGACAGGGGGGTACGAGCAGTACTTC. Translating gives CASSDGTGGYEQYF.

The chain employs TRBV7-2 and TRBJ1-1; TRBD1 matches at 7 bases. The CDR3 sequence is 14 residues long. Germline loops: CDR1 SGHTA, CDR2 FQGNSA. V shed 5 bases and J 4 bases; nucleotides not matched to a gene: 7. As DNA, the CDR3 is TGTGCCAGCAGCCCCCGACAGGGAACCACTGAAGCTTTCTTT. It codes for CASSPRQGTTEAFF.

V gene TRBV7-2 combines with J gene TRBJ2-1; 7 bases are a match to TRBD1. Trimming at V came to 5 bases and at J to 9 bases, leaving 4 bases not matched to a gene. CDR3 length: 12 residues. CDR1 is SGHTA and CDR2 is FQGNSA in the germline V gene. The CDR3 protein is CASSPTGFEQFF. DNA for the CDR3: TGTGCCAGCAGCCCGACAGGGTTTGAGCAGTTCTTC.

The chain has TRBV19 and TRBJ2-5, with 7 bases aligning to TRBD1. The CDR3 loop spans 15 amino acids. V was pared by 7 bases and J by 6 bases, with 14 bases of the junction left unmatched. Germline V gene data show CDR1 as LNHDA and CDR2 as SQIVND (reference sequence). CDR3 amino acids: CASMSVKTGSQTQYF. CDR3 in DNA: TGTGCCAGTATGTCCGTCAAGACAGGGAGTCAGACCCAGTACTTC. Complete variable domain (other parts from reference TRBV19 and TRBJ2-5): DGGITQSPKYLFRKEGQNVTLSCEQNLNHDAMYWYRQDPGQGLRLIYYSQIVNDFQKGDIAEGYSVSREKKESFPLTVTSAQKNPTAFYLCASMSVKTGSQTQYFGPGTRLLVL.

The chain uses TRBV7-2 and TRBJ1-1; a weak D match, TRBD1 (6 bases). In germline, CDR1 is SGHTA, CDR2 FQGNSA. CDR3 size: 15 residues. The ends were cut back, 5 bases at V and 7 bases at J, with 20 bases in the middle. Here the CDR3 DNA reads TGTGCCAGCAGCACGAGGAGGGGGGGACGAAGTGAAGCTTTCTTT. Its protein product is CASSTRRGGRSEAFF. Filled out from reference TRBV7-2 and TRBJ1-1, the complete variable domain reads GAGVSQSPSNKVTEKGKDVELRCDPISGHTALYWYRQSLGQGLEFLIYFQGNSAPDKSGLPSDRFSAERTGGSVSTLTIQRTQQEDSAVYLCASSTRRGGRSEAFFGQGTRLTVV.

The gene calls are TRBV19 and TRBJ1-2; TRBD1 agrees at 12 bases. The CDR3 spans 15 residues. V gave up 4 bases and J gave up 6 bases; unmatched junction bases: 6. The germline V gene has CDR1 LNHDA and CDR2 SQIVND (reference sequence). CDR3 bases: TGTGCCAGTAGTACGGGGGACAGGGGGCCGGATGGCTACACCTTC. Protein product: CASSTGDRGPDGYTF. The entire variable domain, with the rest obtained from reference TRBV19 and TRBJ1-2, is as follows: DGGITQSPKYLFRKEGQNVTLSCEQNLNHDAMYWYRQDPGQGLRLIYYSQIVNDFQKGDIAEGYSVSREKKESFPLTVTSAQKNPTAFYLCASSTGDRGPDGYTFGSGTRLTVV.

Comment on this clone: A far larger clone lies a single base away; this is likely a read error. V usage is TRBV27 and J usage is TRBJ2-6; D not resolved. CDR3 length: 14 residues. Trimming cost V 5 bases and J 0 bases, with 5 bases left between them. From germline, CDR1 is MNHEY and CDR2 SMNVEV (reference sequence). In nucleotides, the CDR3 is TGTGCCAGCAGTGAGAACTCTGGGGCCAACGTCCTGACTTTC. Its translation: CASSENSGANVLTF.

The chain links TRBV29-1 to TRBJ2-1; 8 bases are a match to TRBD2. The CDR3 runs to 14 residues. J lost 3 bases, V lost 4 bases, and 5 bases had no gene match. Germline values: CDR1 SQVTM, CDR2 ANQGSEA. CDR3 sequence (DNA): TGCAGCGTTGGCGGGGGGCAACACTACAATGAGCAGTTCTTC. Residues: CSVGGGQHYNEQFF.

The chain uses TRBV10-3 and TRBJ2-5; TRBD2 might be the D (6 bases). Germline V gene lookup returns CDR1 ENHRY and CDR2 SYGVKD. There are 15 residues in the CDR3. V was cut by 0 bases and J by 0 bases, with 8 bases left in between. As DNA, the CDR3 is TGTGCCATCAGTGAGTCGAGGGACTACCAAGAGACCCAGTACTTC. It encodes CAISESRDYQETQYF.